The 30 T cell receptor beta chains given below trace back to one sample, sequenced in a study of cytomegalovirus exposure and HLA in healthy donors. Vbeta (60) and Jbeta (13) primers were used in the PCR. Sequencing was performed with immunoSEQ multiplex PCR; in TCRdb, only in-frame clones are kept and a portion is missing. The sample lists 150,000 or so clones; about 85% were seen once. The sample taken for sequencing was PBMCs. Receptors were obtained from a young man in good health and CMV-seropositive.

J is TRBJ1-4 and V is TRBV30; D remains ambiguous. V gave up 4 bases and J gave up 5 bases, with 11 bases separating them. Germline V lookup: CDR1 GTSNPN, CDR2 SVGIG (reference sequence). There are 13 residues in the CDR3. The CDR3: CAWMLWENEKLFF. CDR3 bases: TGTGCCTGGATGCTATGGGAGAATGAAAAACTGTTTTTT.

The CDR3 region is CASSRDRGYGYTF. The CDR3 DNA reads TGTGCCAGCAGCCGGGACAGGGGCTATGGCTACACCTTC. This chain connects TRBV7-3 to TRBJ1-2; 10 bases align to TRBD1. This CDR3 spans 13 amino acids. Germline V gene lookup returns CDR1 SGHTA and CDR2 FQGTGA. The trim removed 5 bases at V and 4 bases at J, leaving 1 base unmatched.

This clone counts as medium-sized (0.01 to 0.1%). The rearrangement uses TRBV7-9 and TRBJ2-7; D may be TRBD2 (6 bases). The CDR3 runs to 15 residues. V gave up 0 bases and J gave up 3 bases, with 12 bases separating them. In germline, CDR1 is SEHNR, CDR2 FQNEAQ (reference sequence). The CDR3: CASSLAEGSDYEQYF. The DNA for the CDR3 is TGTGCCAGCAGCTTAGCGGAGGGGTCGGACTACGAGCAGTACTTC.

This clone was counted only a few times. The chain employs TRBV27 and TRBJ1-4; 11 positions agree with TRBD1. Germline trimming cut 0 bases from V and 7 bases from J; bases unmatched to any gene: 4. The germline CDR1 and CDR2 sequences are MNHEY and SMNVEV (reference sequence). The CDR3 covers 16 residues. The CDR3 DNA reads as TGTGCCAGCAGTTTATCCGCCGGGACAGGGGGTGAAAAACTGTTTTTT. Protein sequence: CASSLSAGTGGEKLFF.

The chain links TRBV7-8 to TRBJ2-5; weak D call: TRBD2 (7 bases). V gave up 5 bases and J gave up 8 bases, with 21 bases separating them. Per the germline V gene, CDR1 is SGHVS and CDR2 is FQNEAQ. CDR3 length: 15 residues. Written as DNA, the CDR3 is TGTGCCAGCAGCCCGGAAGGGGGGGGGCCACGCACCCAGTACTTC. It is translated as CASSPEGGGPRTQYF. The full variable domain, with the rest looked up from reference TRBV7-8 and TRBJ2-5, is GAGVSQSPRYKVAKRGQDVALRCDPISGHVSLFWYQQALGQGPEFLTYFQNEAQLDKSGLPSDRFFAERPEGSVSTLKIQRTQQEDSAVYLCASSPEGGGPRTQYFGPGTRLLVL.

The rearrangement links TRBV11-2 to TRBJ2-1; 11 bases line up with TRBD2. CDR3 length: 16 amino acids. Germline V CDR1 and CDR2: SGHAT, FQNNGV. The V segment lost 3 bases and the J segment 3 bases; nucleotides outside the gene matches: 4. CDR3 sequence: CASSFRLAGLYNEQFF. CDR3 nucleotides: TGTGCCAGCAGCTTTAGACTAGCGGGGCTCTACAATGAGCAGTTCTTC.

In its sample, this clone was seen a few times. The chain employs TRBV15 and TRBJ2-1; tentatively, D is TRBD1 (6 bases). This CDR3 has 15 residues. From germline, CDR1 is LNHNV and CDR2 YYDKDF (reference sequence). Trimming took 0 bases from V and 4 from J, leaving 10 bases between them. CDR3 in amino acids: CATSRDGQGYNEQFF. The CDR3 coding sequence is TGTGCCACCAGCAGAGATGGGCAGGGGTACAATGAGCAGTTCTTC.

On this clone: The junction departs from germline at one end; a sequencing error may be responsible. The chain joins TRBV29-1 to TRBJ2-2, with D perhaps TRBD2 (6 bases). The CDR3 length is 14 residues. The germline CDR1 and CDR2 sequences are SQVTM and ANQGSEA. CDR3 loop: CSVEFSGIHRGAVF. The CDR3 DNA is TGCAGCGTTGAGTTTAGCGGAATACACCGGGGAGCTGTTTTT.

This clone came up a few times. V gene TRBV11-2 combines with J gene TRBJ1-5, with 7 bases fitting TRBD1. Germline V gives CDR1 SGHAT, CDR2 FQNNGV. Trimming cost V 2 bases and J 2 bases; bases outside gene matches: 3. CDR3 length: 15 amino acids. In nucleotides, the CDR3 is TGTGCCAGCAGCTTAAATACAGGGGGCAATCAGCCCCAGCATTTT. This codes for CASSLNTGGNQPQHF.

This sequence joins TRBV5-1 and TRBJ2-5, with D tentatively TRBD1 (5 bases). The ends were cut back, 0 bases at V and 5 bases at J, with 17 bases in the middle. Germline V gene data show CDR1 as SGHRS and CDR2 as YFSETQ. CDR3 length: 16 residues. CDR3 bases: TGCGCCAGCAGCTTGGAAAAAACAGGCCGAACGGAGACCCAGTACTTC. Its translation: CASSLEKTGRTETQYF.

There are a few counts of this clone. Other DNA sequences from this sample encode an identical CDR3 as well. The chain couples TRBV5-1 to TRBJ1-3; 7 positions match TRBD1. V shed 1 base and J 2 bases; nucleotides not matched to a gene: 0. CDR1 is SGHRS and CDR2 is YFSETQ in the germline V gene. There are 14 residues in the CDR3. CDR3 in amino acids: CASSLTGAGNTIYF. CDR3 nucleotides: TGCGCCAGCAGCTTGACAGGGGCTGGAAACACCATATATTTT. Filled out from reference TRBV5-1 and TRBJ1-3, the complete variable domain reads KAGVTQTPRYLIKTRGQQVTLSCSPISGHRSVSWYQQTPGQGLQFLFEYFSETQRNKGNFPGRFSGRQFSNSRSEMNVSTLELGDSALYLCASSLTGAGNTIYFGEGSWLTVV.

The CDR3 spells CASSIRGDRRDRSYEQYF. The DNA of the CDR3 is TGTGCCAGTAGTATACGGGGGGACAGGAGGGACAGATCCTACGAGCAGTACTTC. The chain joins TRBV19 to TRBJ2-7, with a possible D match to TRBD1 (8 bases). V was shortened by 2 bases and J by 1 base, with 21 bases between the two germline ends. CDR3 length: 18 amino acids. Germline CDR1 and CDR2: LNHDA and SQIVND (reference sequence).

To note about this clone: A read error may produce the germline difference seen at one junction end. The rearrangement uses TRBV7-7 and TRBJ2-3; D is unclear. This CDR3 region has 13 residues. Germline CDR1 SSHAT, CDR2 FNYEAQ (reference sequence). The CDR3 DNA follows: TGTGCTAGCAGCCCACTGAGCACAGATACGCAGTATTTT. It encodes CASSPLSTDTQYF.

This clone was picked up one time. V gene TRBV2 combines with J gene TRBJ1-2; D uncertain. The CDR3 has 12 amino acids. The germline V and J ends were trimmed by 9 bases and 7 bases, with 15 bases remaining between them. Per the germline V gene, CDR1 is SNHLY and CDR2 is FYNNEI. The CDR3, as DNA: TGTGCCAGAGATAAGGACGGGAGTGGCTACACCTTC. Its translation: CARDKDGSGYTF.

This sequence joins TRBV28 and TRBJ1-4, with D tentatively TRBD1 (6 bases). Trimming removed 1 base from V and 13 bases from J, with 19 bases in between. The CDR3 runs to 15 residues. Per the germline V gene, CDR1 is MDHEN and CDR2 is SYDVKM. The CDR3 is CASSLSRGTMGRLFF. The CDR3 region has the DNA TGTGCCAGCAGTTTATCCAGGGGTACGATGGGTCGACTGTTTTTT.

The rearrangement links TRBV30 to TRBJ2-1; 12 bases align to TRBD2. The ends lost 1 base at V and 2 bases at J; junction bases unmatched: 3. The CDR3 loop spans 16 amino acids. Per the germline V gene, CDR1 is GTSNPN and CDR2 is SVGIG (reference sequence). The CDR3 bases are TGTGCCTGGAGTGACAGACTAGCGGGGGCCTACAATGAGCAGTTCTTC. It encodes CAWSDRLAGAYNEQFF.

CDR3 sequence reads: CASSSDGGYNEQFF. CDR3 in DNA: TGTGCCAGCAGCTCGGACGGGGGCTACAATGAGCAGTTCTTC. The V gene is TRBV11-2, the J gene TRBJ2-1; a possible D gene is TRBD2 (6 bases). V was clipped by 4 bases and J by 3 bases, with 10 bases between them. There are 14 residues in the CDR3. The germline V gene has CDR1 SGHAT and CDR2 FQNNGV. Drawing the rest from reference TRBV11-2 and TRBJ2-1, the complete variable domain is EAGVAQSPRYKIIEKRQSVAFWCNPISGHATLYWYQQILGQGPKLLIQFQNNGVVDDSQLPKDRFSAERLKGVDSTLKIQPAKLEDSAVYLCASSSDGGYNEQFFGPGTRLTVL.

The gene calls are TRBV5-1 and TRBJ2-2; 8 bases are a match to TRBD2. This CDR3 has 16 amino acids. The V gene's germline CDR1 is SGHRS and CDR2 YFSETQ. The trim removed 0 bases at V and 5 bases at J, leaving 6 bases unmatched. CDR3 residues: CASSLGAGVGTGELFF. As DNA, the CDR3 is TGCGCCAGCAGCTTGGGAGCGGGAGTGGGAACCGGGGAGCTGTTTTTT.

V usage is TRBV2 and J usage is TRBJ2-7; D is possibly TRBD1 (5 bases). Trimming stripped 8 bases from V and 4 bases from J, with 15 bases between. Germline V gives CDR1 SNHLY, CDR2 FYNNEI. The CDR3 sequence is 13 residues long. The CDR3 DNA sequence: TGTGCCAGCTCTGACAGAAGTCCTTACGAGCAGTACTTC. Protein: CASSDRSPYEQYF.

The chain recombines TRBV25-1 with TRBJ1-2, with 9 bases identical to TRBD1. The V gene's germline CDR1 is MGHDK and CDR2 SYGVNS. This CDR3 is built from 14 residues. V shed 3 bases, J shed 7 bases, and the junction held 6 bases outside the gene matches. In nucleotides, the CDR3 is TGTGCCAGCAGTGAGGGACAGGGTAGCGGTGGCTACACCTTC. This sequence encodes CASSEGQGSGGYTF.

The chain combines TRBV2 with TRBJ1-1, with 7 bases that match TRBD1. The J segment lost 2 bases and the V segment lost 8 bases, leaving 5 bases of the junction unmatched. CDR1 is SNHLY, CDR2 FYNNEI, per germline. The CDR3 loop spans 13 amino acids. CDR3 sequence (DNA): TGTGCCAGCTTACGGGACAGAAACACTGAAGCTTTCTTT. It translates to CASLRDRNTEAFF.

The chain recombines TRBV25-1 with TRBJ2-7; TRBD1 might be the D (6 bases). Germline V gene lookup returns CDR1 MGHDK and CDR2 SYGVNS. CDR3 size: 13 residues. The germline V and J ends were trimmed by 8 bases and 2 bases, with 13 bases remaining between them. DNA for the CDR3: TGTGCCAGCGCCCAGACAGGAGCCTACGAGCAGTACTTC. Amino acids: CASAQTGAYEQYF.

The V and J genes are TRBV29-1 and TRBJ1-2; D uncertain. V shed 3 bases and J shed 3 bases, with 20 bases lying between them. This CDR3 contains 16 residues. Germline-derived CDR1 and CDR2 are SQVTM and ANQGSEA. The CDR3 DNA reads as TGCAGCGTTGATGGGCAGGAACCCCCGTTTGACTATGGCTACACCTTC. This sequence encodes CSVDGQEPPFDYGYTF.

V usage is TRBV5-1 and J usage is TRBJ1-2; unclear D gene. This CDR3 region has 11 residues. The V and J ends lost 3 bases and 7 bases respectively, with 7 bases between them. CDR1 is SGHRS and CDR2 is YFSETQ in the germline V gene. CDR3 nucleotide sequence: TGCGCCAGCAGCTCCCCCATTGGCTACACCTTC. It specifies CASSSPIGYTF.

J is TRBJ2-7 and V is TRBV19, with D unresolved. Deletions cut 1 base from V and 5 bases from J, with 15 bases between. The CDR3 consists of 15 residues. The germline V gene has CDR1 LNHDA and CDR2 SQIVND (reference sequence). Written as DNA, the CDR3 is TGTGCCAGTAGTATAGGGGCAGGAAACTCTGACGAGCAGTACTTC. Translated: CASSIGAGNSDEQYF.

The chain couples TRBV6-1 to TRBJ2-3; TRBD2 agrees at 8 bases. J lost 4 bases, V lost 2 bases, and 8 bases had no gene match. The germline gives CDR1 MNHNS, CDR2 SASEGT. This CDR3 has 16 residues. DNA for the CDR3: TGTGCCAGCAGTGAACTAGCGGGTGCCCCCCCAGATACGCAGTATTTT. It specifies CASSELAGAPPDTQYF.

This clone was seen only a few times. This chain links TRBV29-1 with TRBJ1-5; D remains unclear. The V end was cut by 4 bases, the J end by 0 bases, with 10 bases between. Germline lookup yields CDR1 SQVTM and CDR2 ANQGSEA. The CDR3 is made up of 14 amino acids. CDR3 in amino acids: CSVGNTDSNQPQHF. In DNA form, the CDR3 reads TGCAGCGTTGGGAACACAGATAGCAATCAGCCCCAGCATTTT. The whole variable domain, remainder taken from reference TRBV29-1 and TRBJ1-5, is SAVISQKPSRDICQRGTSLTIQCQVDSQVTMMFWYRQQPGQSLTLIATANQGSEATYESGFVIDKFPISRPNLTFSTLTVSNMSPEDSSIYLCSVGNTDSNQPQHFGDGTRLSIL.

The chain has TRBV6-1 and TRBJ2-1, with D possibly being TRBD2 (5 bases). The CDR3 runs to 15 residues. The V end was cut by 11 bases, the J end by 3 bases, with 20 bases between. Germline values: CDR1 MNHNS, CDR2 SASEGT. The CDR3, as DNA: TGTGCCGGATCCCTCGAGCGGACGATCTACAATGAGCAGTTCTTC. Its protein is CAGSLERTIYNEQFF.

This clone has only a few counts. Sequence at one end of the junction differs from germline and may be a read error. The chain uses TRBV29-1 and TRBJ2-3; a weak D match, TRBD2 (5 bases). The CDR3 covers 9 residues. Germline V gene data show CDR1 as SQVTM and CDR2 as ANQGSEA. This CDR3 is CSVESSRNF. Written as DNA, the CDR3 is TGCAGCGTTGAGTCTAGCCGTAATTTT.

A few counts support this clone. This rearrangement joins TRBV2 to TRBJ1-2; a weak D match, TRBD1 (6 bases). Trimming removed 9 bases from V and 5 bases from J, with 10 bases in between. Germline-derived CDR1 and CDR2 are SNHLY and FYNNEI. The CDR3 sequence is 11 residues long. CDR3 protein: CARQGDYGYTF. The CDR3 DNA reads TGTGCCAGACAGGGAGATTATGGCTACACCTTC.